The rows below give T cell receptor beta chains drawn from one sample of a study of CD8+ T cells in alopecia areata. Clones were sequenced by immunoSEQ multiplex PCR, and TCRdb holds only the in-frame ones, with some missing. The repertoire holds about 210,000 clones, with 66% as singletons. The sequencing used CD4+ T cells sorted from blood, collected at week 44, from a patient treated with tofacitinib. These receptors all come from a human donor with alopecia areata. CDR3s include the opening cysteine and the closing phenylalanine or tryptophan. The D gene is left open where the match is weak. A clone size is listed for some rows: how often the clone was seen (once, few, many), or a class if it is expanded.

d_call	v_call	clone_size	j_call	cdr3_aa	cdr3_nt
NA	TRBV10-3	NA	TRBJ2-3	CAAGSSDTQYF	TGTGCCGCGGGCTCGTCCGATACGCAGTATTTT
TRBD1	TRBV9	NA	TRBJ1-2	CASSGRMQDRGYGYTF	TGTGCCAGCAGCGGACGGATGCAGGACAGGGGCTATGGCTACACCTTC
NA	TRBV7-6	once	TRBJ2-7	CASSLRGGSSSYEQYF	TGTGCCAGCAGCTTACGTGGTGGGAGCAGCTCCTACGAGCAGTACTTC
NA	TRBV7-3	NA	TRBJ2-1	CASSLGWGAYNEQFF	TGTGCCAGCAGCTTAGGCTGGGGGGCCTACAATGAGCAGTTCTTC
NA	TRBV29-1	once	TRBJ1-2	CSVVPRQTVGGYTF	TGCAGCGTTGTACCCAGACAGACGGTTGGCGGCTACACCTTC
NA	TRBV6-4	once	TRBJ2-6	CASSDAGANVLTF	TGTGCCAGCAGTGACGCTGGGGCCAACGTCCTGACTTTC
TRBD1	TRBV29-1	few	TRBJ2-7	CSVTQGQLTYEQYF	TGCAGCGTTACCCAGGGACAGTTAACCTACGAGCAGTACTTC
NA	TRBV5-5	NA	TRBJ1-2	CASSLQGLSRGYTF	TGTGCCAGCAGCTTGCAGGGCTTATCCCGTGGCTACACCTTC
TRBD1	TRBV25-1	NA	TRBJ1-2	CASSATGTGGPIAF	TGTGCCAGCAGTGCTACCGGGACAGGGGGGCCCATTGCCTTC
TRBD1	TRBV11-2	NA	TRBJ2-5	CASSLGQGSRETQYF	TGTGCCAGCAGCTTAGGACAGGGGTCCCGAGAGACCCAGTACTTC
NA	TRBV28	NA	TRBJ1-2	CASSLSDVNYGYTF	TGTGCCAGCAGTCTCAGCGATGTTAACTATGGCTACACCTTC
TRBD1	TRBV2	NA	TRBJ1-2	CASSGFVGTGGRGYTF	TGTGCCAGCAGTGGATTCGTCGGGACAGGGGGCCGAGGCTACACCTTC
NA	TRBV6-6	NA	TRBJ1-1	CASTLKPSLNTEAFF	TGTGCCAGCACACTCAAGCCTTCCCTGAACACTGAAGCTTTCTTT
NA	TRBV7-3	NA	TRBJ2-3	CASSSNPDDTQYF	TGTGCCAGCAGTTCAAACCCCGATGATACGCAGTATTTT
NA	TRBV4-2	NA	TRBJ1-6	CASSQDKATARMDSPLHF	TGTGCCAGCAGCCAAGATAAGGCGACAGCGCGGATGGATTCACCCCTCCACTTT
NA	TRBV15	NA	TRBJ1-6	CATARRAKYSPLHF	TGTGCCACTGCCCGGAGGGCTAAATATTCACCCCTCCACTTT
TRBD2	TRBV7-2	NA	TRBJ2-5	CASSLVAGQAETQYF	TGTGCCAGCAGCCTTGTAGCGGGGCAGGCGGAGACCCAGTACTTC
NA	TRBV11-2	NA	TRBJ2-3	CASSFEGGPTDTQYF	TGTGCCAGCAGCTTCGAGGGGGGGCCAACAGATACGCAGTATTTT